This T cell receptor (beta chain) was obtained from a study of shared clonotypes between healthy human individuals. The naive CD8 fraction comprised CD45RO-negative cells positively selected for CCR7 and excluded terminally differentiated effector memory CD45RA+ cells. V was trimmed by 3 bases and J by 2 bases, leaving 8 bases between them. The CDR3 has 13 residues. CDR1 and CDR2 (germline): ENHRY, SYGVKD. The table came from immunoSEQ multiplex PCR; TCRdb's copy has only in-frame clones and leaves some out. The table records around 2.1 million clones, around 93% of them present only once. The chain recombines TRBV10-3 with TRBJ2-7; D not certain. Sequenced: naive CD8+ T cells from PBMCs. The receptor comes from a man aged 18 to 30 in good health. Some clones in this sample may be carry-over from other donors' samples. CDR3 sequence: CAISDGQPYEQYF. The CDR3 DNA follows: TGTGCCATCAGTGATGGTCAGCCCTACGAGCAGTACTTC.